These T cell receptor beta chains were read from a single sample in a study of T cells in Graves' hyperthyroidism and ophthalmopathy. TCRdb fed the multiplex PCR reads into MiXCR, producing one record per CDR3 protein. The sample carries 300,000 to 450,000 distinct CDR3 sequences, about 15% recorded once. Specimen: blood. Receptors were obtained from a woman aged 25 to 39 with Graves' hyperthyroidism. Both conserved end residues are part of each CDR3. A D gene is named only where the DNA matches it firmly. The size entry is marked missing in some rows and otherwise reads once, few, many or a size class.

j_call v_call d_call clone_size cdr3_aa cdr3_nt
TRBJ2-1 TRBV20-1 NA many CSATKLGTYNEQFF TGCAGTGCCACAAAACTAGGGACCTACAATGAGCAGTTCTTC
TRBJ1-1 TRBV12-5 NA many CASGFPPGEENTEAFF TGTGCTAGTGGTTTTCCCCCAGGGGAGGAGAACACTGAAGCTTTCTTT
TRBJ2-2 TRBV30 NA NA CAWSPGLDTGELFF TGTGCCTGGAGTCCAGGGTTGGACACCGGGGAGCTGTTTTTT
TRBJ2-3 TRBV2 NA many CASSDLNGGTDTQYF TGTGCCAGCAGTGATCTGAACGGAGGCACAGATACGCAGTATTTT
TRBJ1-4 TRBV28 NA NA CASSLSPSRLNEKLFF TGTGCCAGCAGTTTATCTCCATCACGACTTAATGAAAAACTGTTTTTT
TRBJ2-5 TRBV7-2 NA few CASSFYICSARKPGLQETQYF NA
TRBJ2-7 TRBV29-1 NA NA CSVESTELSYEQYF TGCAGCGTTGAGTCTACAGAACTCTCCTACGAGCAGTACTTC
TRBJ1-1 TRBV7-8 NA many CASSSTGIYTEAFF TGTGCCAGCAGCAGCACAGGGATTTACACTGAAGCTTTCTTT
TRBJ2-7 TRBV6-2/TRBV6-3 NA NA CASSSTRRYYEQYF TGTGCCAGCAGTTCAACCCGACGGTACTACGAGCAGTACTTC
TRBJ1-4 TRBV6-1 NA NA CASSGQQGEKLFF TGCGCCAGCAGTGGACAACAGGGTGAAAAACTGTTTTTT
TRBJ1-2 TRBV18 NA NA CASLPDLVSLYGYTF TGTGCCAGCTTACCGGACCTAGTATCCCTCTATGGCTACACCTTC
TRBJ2-3 TRBV5-8 NA many CASSLGQRASTDTQYF TGTGCCAGCAGCTTGGGCCAGCGGGCTAGCACAGATACGCAGTATTTT
TRBJ2-7 TRBV7-2 TRBD2 many CASSSPGTTSYEQYF TGTGCCAGCAGCTCCCCCGGGACTACCTCCTACGAGCAGTACTTC
TRBJ2-1 TRBV10-3 NA many CAIRGLNEQFF TGTGCCATCAGGGGGTTGAATGAGCAGTTCTTC
TRBJ1-5 TRBV3-1 NA few CASSQAGSNQPQHF TGTGCCAGCAGCCAAGCAGGGTCTAATCAGCCCCAGCATTTT
TRBJ1-5 TRBV29-1 NA many CSVEFLMGHYSGFFQPQHF TGCAGCGTTGAATTTCTCATGGGACATTACTCGGGGTTCTTTCAGCCCCAGCATTTT
TRBJ2-7 TRBV7-2 TRBD2 NA CASSLGGTSGVYEQYF TGTGCCAGCAGCTTAGGGGGGACTAGCGGGGTTTACGAGCAGTACTTC
TRBJ1-1 TRBV20-1 NA NA CSAPEGSTEAFF TGCAGTGCCCCAGAGGGGAGCACTGAAGCTTTCTTT
TRBJ2-7 TRBV25-1 TRBD2 few CASSRVDGRGSYEQYF TGTGCCAGCAGTAGGGTTGATGGGCGGGGGTCCTACGAGCAGTACTTC
TRBJ2-5 TRBV5-5 NA NA CASSFSGTLQETQYF TGTGCCAGCAGCTTCTCGGGGACCCTCCAAGAGACCCAGTACTTC
TRBJ1-6 TRBV30 TRBD1 many CAWRGQNNSPLHF TGTGCCTGGAGGGGACAGAATAATTCACCCCTCCACTTT
TRBJ1-2 TRBV7-9 NA many CASSFRGGGYTF TGTGCCAGCAGTTTCCGTGGCGGGGGCTACACCTTC
TRBJ2-7 TRBV9 TRBD1 NA CASSVGDRGPEQYF TGTGCCAGCAGCGTAGGCGACAGGGGACCCGAGCAGTACTTC
TRBJ2-1 TRBV9 TRBD2 NA CASSVDVAGNYNEQFF TGTGCCAGCAGCGTAGATGTAGCGGGGAACTACAATGAGCAGTTCTTC
TRBJ2-3 TRBV29-1 TRBD2 NA CSVGTSGAPGWTDTQYF TGCAGCGTTGGGACTAGCGGAGCCCCTGGTTGGACAGATACGCAGTATTTT
TRBJ1-5 TRBV6-1 NA many CASRLGDLQPQHF TGTGCCAGCCGATTGGGGGATTTACAGCCCCAGCATTTT
TRBJ2-7 TRBV28 TRBD2 many CASRLSGLALPSYEQYF TGTGCCAGCAGATTAAGTGGACTAGCCTTACCCTCCTACGAGCAGTACTTC
TRBJ2-7 TRBV19 TRBD1 once CASSIYAGGRYEQYF TGTGCCAGTAGTATATATGCAGGGGGCCGATACGAGCAGTACTTC
TRBJ1-4 TRBV7-6 TRBD1 few CASSLGQGRDEKLFF TGTGCCAGCAGCTTAGGACAGGGAAGAGATGAAAAACTGTTTTTT
TRBJ2-5 TRBV12-3/TRBV12-4 TRBD1 NA CASSLGTGAETQYF TGTGCCAGCAGTTTAGGGACAGGGGCAGAGACCCAGTACTTC
TRBJ2-5 TRBV20-1 NA few CSARVGKETQYF TGCAGTGCTAGAGTAGGGAAAGAGACCCAGTACTTC
TRBJ2-2 TRBV9 TRBD2 NA CASSGRTSGSWAGELFF TGTGCCAGCAGCGGGAGGACTAGCGGGAGTTGGGCCGGGGAGCTGTTTTTT
TRBJ1-1 TRBV30 NA many CAWSPLGTEAFF TGTGCCTGGAGTCCTTTAGGCACTGAAGCTTTCTTT
TRBJ2-6 TRBV12-3/TRBV12-4 NA many CASSFRGKGTLGANVLTF TGTGCCAGCAGTTTCCGTGGTAAAGGGACTCTCGGGGCCAACGTCCTGACTTTC
TRBJ1-3 TRBV20-1 NA NA CSANGQPGNTIYF TGCAGTGCTAACGGACAACCCGGAAACACCATATATTTT
TRBJ2-7 TRBV28 TRBD1 few CASSLLTGSLVEQYF TGTGCCAGCAGTTTATTGACAGGGAGTCTGGTCGAGCAGTACTTC
TRBJ2-1 TRBV9 TRBD1 NA CASGRQGAEQFF TGTGCCAGCGGAAGACAGGGCGCTGAGCAGTTCTTC
TRBJ1-5 TRBV7-9 TRBD1 NA CASSLDRGVGQNQPQHF TGTGCCAGCAGCTTAGACAGGGGTGTTGGCCAAAATCAGCCCCAGCATTTT
TRBJ2-3 TRBV7-9 TRBD2 few CASSPPGLQFTDTQYF TGTGCCAGCAGCCCCCCGGGACTACAATTCACAGATACGCAGTATTTT
TRBJ2-1 TRBV5-1 NA many CASTLESSYNEQFF TGCGCCAGCACCCTCGAGAGCTCCTACAATGAGCAGTTCTTC
TRBJ2-4 TRBV5-1 TRBD2 many CASSPTSGSSANIQYF TGCGCCAGCAGCCCGACTAGCGGGAGTTCCGCGAACATTCAGTACTTC
TRBJ2-7 TRBV6-1 NA NA CASPPNLGQGQYF TGTGCCAGCCCCCCTAACTTAGGGCAGGGGCAGTACTTC
TRBJ2-2 TRBV3-1 NA many CASSQRGGSGNTGELFF TGTGCCAGCAGCCAGAGGGGAGGTAGCGGAAACACCGGGGAGCTGTTTTTT
TRBJ2-3 TRBV3-1 TRBD2 many CASSHLAGGPDTQYF TGTGCCAGCAGCCACCTAGCGGGAGGCCCAGATACGCAGTATTTT
TRBJ2-3 TRBV6-5 TRBD1 NA CASSFGTGPTDTQYF TGTGCCAGCAGTTTCGGGACAGGGCCCACAGATACGCAGTATTTT
TRBJ1-1 TRBV30 TRBD1 many CAWVTKQGGVHTEAFF TGTGCCTGGGTGACCAAGCAGGGGGGTGTGCACACTGAAGCTTTCTTT
TRBJ1-5 TRBV2 TRBD1 many CASRDRPNQPQHF TGTGCCAGCAGGGACAGGCCTAATCAGCCCCAGCATTTT
TRBJ1-6 TRBV6-6 NA many CASSYLYRVKWSYNSPLHF TGTGCCAGCAGTTATCTCTACAGGGTGAAGTGGTCCTATAATTCACCCCTCCACTTT